The 6 T cell receptor beta chains below come from one sample, sequenced in a study of CD8+ T cells in alopecia areata. RNA extraction was followed by reverse transcription into cDNA, which acted as the sequencing template. The protocol was immunoSEQ multiplex PCR, while the TCRdb copy is restricted to in-frame clones and leaves out a portion. The table shows 110,000 to 150,000 clones, with about two thirds occurring only once. The sequenced sample was CD8+ T cells sorted from blood. The receptors derive from a human donor in good health.

This clone was detected only a few times. This chain connects TRBV29-1 to TRBJ2-1; the match to TRBD2 covers 11 bases. V lost 7 bases, J lost 4 bases, and 6 bases stayed unmatched. Germline-derived CDR1 and CDR2 are SQVTM and ANQGSEA. The CDR3 contains 14 residues. CDR3 sequence reads: CSATGTSGYNEQFF. Written as DNA, the CDR3 is TGCAGCGCCACCGGGACTAGCGGATACAATGAGCAGTTCTTC.

This clone was detected only a few times. The chain links TRBV7-9 to TRBJ1-2; D is undetermined. The CDR3 spans 12 residues. Germline V gene lookup returns CDR1 SEHNR and CDR2 FQNEAQ (reference sequence). Trimming removed 4 bases at V and 8 bases at J, with 11 bases between. The CDR3 region has the DNA TGTGCCAGCAGCTCGCCCCACGGCGGCTACACCTTC. This translates into CASSSPHGGYTF.

This clone has only one observation. This chain links TRBV13 with TRBJ2-5; D may correspond to TRBD1 or TRBD2 (5 bases each). CDR1 is PRHDT and CDR2 is FYEKMQ in the germline V gene (reference sequence). Trimming removed 4 bases from V and 1 base from J, with 10 bases in between. CDR3 length: 14 residues. This CDR3 is CASSSPGTQETQYF. The CDR3 region has the DNA TGTGCCAGCAGCTCACCAGGGACCCAAGAGACCCAGTACTTC.

This clone was counted a few times. With a far larger clone one base away, a read error is the likely cause. The sample contains more than one DNA sequence encoding this CDR3. The chain joins TRBV7-8 to TRBJ2-5; D could derive from TRBD1 or TRBD2 (6 bases each). The CDR3 loop spans 14 amino acids. CDR1 is SGHVS, CDR2 FQNEAQ, per germline. The ends were cut back, 5 bases at V and 7 bases at J, with 17 bases in the middle. DNA for the CDR3: TGTGCCAGCAGCCAAAAGGGGGGATACGGGACCCAGTACTTC. This codes for CASSQKGGYGTQYF.

The CDR3 region has the DNA TGTGCCACCAGCAGAGTGCGGGAGGGCCCCCTCAATGAGCAGTTCTTC. Encoded protein: CATSRVREGPLNEQFF. V gene TRBV15 combines with J gene TRBJ2-1; 9 positions agree with TRBD2. The germline gives CDR1 LNHNV, CDR2 YYDKDF (reference sequence). The ends lost 1 base at V and 6 bases at J; junction bases unmatched: 7. This CDR3 region has 16 residues.

V is TRBV28 and J is TRBJ1-2; D might be TRBD1 (5 bases). Germline V CDR1 and CDR2: MDHEN, SYDVKM. V was pared by 7 bases and J by 4 bases, with 19 bases between. The CDR3 is made up of 15 amino acids. CDR3 loop: CASTAFDSPIYGYTF. In nucleotides, the CDR3 is TGTGCCAGCACGGCGTTTGACAGTCCTATCTATGGCTACACCTTC.